The clone carrying this T cell receptor (beta chain) was observed at least ten times. Its antigen is undetermined. The source of the sample is a study of CD8 T cells in ankylosing spondylitis. Findings and limits, study-wide: Disease-associated clonotypes exhibited CD8+ identity and were relatively infrequent in peripheral blood. Reportedly, matched ankylosing spondylitis synovial fluid was significantly enriched for disease-linked clones. Both synovial fluid and blood in reactive arthritis had previously been reported to carry some motif variants.

The CDR3 loop spans 16 amino acids. Trimming took 5 bases from V and 6 from J; bases not matched to a gene: 13. CDR1 and CDR2 from the germline V gene are SGHTA and FQGNSA. Scientists made TCR beta libraries using quantitative 5'-RACE with molecular barcodes. TCRdb analysed the 5' RACE reads with MiXCR anew, one entry per CDR3 protein. This table holds about 39,000 distinct CDR3 sequences, 9% to 12% found once. This rearrangement joins TRBV7-2 to TRBJ2-7, with TRBD2 identical over 10 bases. The TCR comes from a male donor with ankylosing spondylitis or in good health (not recorded which). Sequencing input: blood, either unsorted or a sorted T cell fraction (not recorded which). The CDR3 protein is CASSLVPSGSGGEQYF. In DNA form, the CDR3 reads TGTGCCAGCAGCCTAGTGCCTAGCGGGAGTGGGGGCGAGCAGTACTTC.